This note documents a single T cell receptor (beta chain) sequence. Its antigen is currently unknown. This record comes from a study of monozygotic twins with inflammatory bowel disease. General study points: Sharing of clonotypes with others was lower in IBD patients than in healthy twins, and this was especially so with disease activity.

An approximately 2.5 ml blood sample was drawn per donor. CDR1 and CDR2 (germline): DFQATT, SNEGSKA (reference sequence). This CDR3 is built from 14 residues. From its re-call of the 5' RACE reads, TCRdb lists each CDR3 protein once, without DNA. Here the sample table reports about 330,000 distinct CDR3 sequences. The receptor was derived from a human donor with ulcerative colitis or Crohn's disease, or a healthy co-twin of an affected twin (not recorded which). V and J are TRBV20-1 and TRBJ1-5. Sequenced input: blood. This CDR3 reads CSARDSVGYQPQHF.